The 12 T cell receptor beta chains below were found in one sample sequenced in a study of Graves' ophthalmopathy and Graves' hyperthyroidism. The study amplified TCR beta CDR3 regions using RNA transcripts. Investigators did first-round RT-PCR with HTBI primers, then second-round multiplex PCR. Via MiXCR, TCRdb re-called the multiplex PCR reads, giving one row per CDR3 protein. The sample lists some 360,000 distinct CDR3 sequences; 15% to 20% were seen once. Sequenced material: peripheral blood. The receptors derive from an adult woman with stable Graves' hyperthyroidism.

In its sample, this clonotype was seen many times. This chain links TRBV27 with TRBJ2-7; TRBD1 agrees at 8 bases. Germline loops: CDR1 MNHEY, CDR2 SMNVEV (reference sequence). The length of the CDR3 is 15 residues. J was trimmed by 2 bases and V by 3 bases; bases with no gene match: 6. The CDR3, as DNA: TGTGCCAGCAGTTTCACCGGGACAGGCACCTACGAGCAGTACTTC. Protein sequence: CASSFTGTGTYEQYF.

This clonotype showed up many times. The rearrangement joins TRBV6-2 or TRBV6-3 to TRBJ1-5; TRBD1 matches 8 bases. The CDR3 consists of 14 residues. After removal of 7 bases from V and 6 bases from J, the junction contained 8 bases not matched to a gene. Looked up from germline, CDR1 is MNHEY and CDR2 is SVGEGT. In DNA, the CDR3 is TGTGCCAGCACCCCCCGACAGGGGCTTCAGCCCCAGCATTTT. Encoded protein: CASTPRQGLQPQHF.

In its sample, this clonotype was seen many times. This chain connects TRBV6-5 to TRBJ2-7; no clear D. Germline loops: CDR1 MNHEY, CDR2 SVGAGI. V dropped 0 bases and J dropped 7 bases, with 13 bases sitting between them. The CDR3 totals 14 residues. The CDR3 loop is CASSYSDIASEQYF. CDR3 coding DNA: TGTGCCAGCAGTTACTCGGATATCGCCAGTGAGCAGTACTTC.

Turning to this clonotype: Since a much larger clone is just one base distant, this may be a read error. The chain uses TRBV3-1 and TRBJ2-7, with D possibly TRBD1 on 6 matching bases. From germline, CDR1 is LGHDT and CDR2 YNNKEL (reference sequence). The length of the CDR3 is 15 residues. The DNA of the CDR3 is TGTGCCATCAGCCGAAGGGGGATCAGCTCCTACGAGCAGTACTTC. Protein product: CAISRRGISSYEQYF.

This rearrangement joins TRBV6-1 to TRBJ2-7, with a tentative D call TRBD2 (5 bases). V lost 6 bases, J lost 3 bases, and 15 bases lay in between. Germline CDR1 MNHNS, CDR2 SASEGT. The CDR3 is 14 residues long. This CDR3 is CASSTSGNRYEQYF. CDR3 in DNA: TGTGCCAGCAGCACCTCCGGGAATCGCTACGAGCAGTACTTC.

This clonotype appeared many times. The chain employs TRBV4-1 and TRBJ1-5; 10 bases match TRBD1. Germline CDR1 and CDR2: MGHRA and YSYEKL. The CDR3 spans 18 residues. J lost 5 bases, V lost 0 bases, and 10 bases had no gene match. The CDR3 here is CASSQDHPGTGVHQPQHF. The CDR3, as DNA: TGCGCCAGCAGCCAAGATCATCCCGGGACAGGGGTTCATCAGCCCCAGCATTTT.

The table lists this clonotype with many counts. The chain is built from TRBV7-2 and TRBJ2-3, with 12 bases that match TRBD2. V gave up 4 bases and J gave up 0 bases; unmatched junction bases: 2. CDR3 size: 16 residues. Germline CDR1 SGHTA, CDR2 FQGNSA. The CDR3, as DNA: TGTGCCAGCAGCTCCGGACTAGCGGGAAGCACAGATACGCAGTATTTT. This translates into CASSSGLAGSTDTQYF.

This clonotype has at least ten counts. This chain uses TRBV6-1 with TRBJ2-2; no reliable D call. The germline CDR1 and CDR2 sequences are MNHNS and SASEGT. This CDR3 is built from 12 residues. Trimming removed 5 bases from V and 7 bases from J, with 8 bases in between. CDR3 region: CASSPMSGELFF. As DNA, the CDR3 is TGTGCCAGCAGTCCGATGAGCGGGGAGCTGTTTTTT.

This clonotype has a handful of counts. Given a much more abundant clone one base away, this may be a read error. V usage is TRBV4-1 and J usage is TRBJ2-7; the D gene is possibly TRBD2 (5 bases). This CDR3 is 14 amino acids long. CDR1 and CDR2 (germline): MGHRA, YSYEKL. The CDR3 here is CASSLDLSSYEQCF. The DNA of the CDR3 is TGCGCCAGCAGCTTGGACTTGAGCTCCTACGAGCAGTGCTTC.

This clonotype showed up many times. The rearrangement uses TRBV12-3 or TRBV12-4 and TRBJ2-2; D is ambiguous. The ends were cut back, 6 bases at V and 4 bases at J, with 9 bases in the middle. The CDR3 loop spans 13 amino acids. CDR3 nucleotides: TGTGCCAGCAGGCAAACGGGCACCGGGGAGCTGTTTTTT. This gives the protein CASRQTGTGELFF.

This clonotype came up many times. The J gene is TRBJ1-5, the V gene TRBV28; D might be TRBD1 (6 bases). The CDR3 has 18 residues. The V and J ends lost 5 bases and 3 bases respectively, with 23 bases between them. Germline V lookup: CDR1 MDHEN, CDR2 SYDVKM. Here the CDR3 reads CASSPKKTGIDNNQPQHF. The CDR3 DNA reads TGTGCCAGCAGTCCCAAAAAAACAGGGATTGATAACAATCAGCCCCAGCATTTT.

This clonotype has a count of ten or more. The chain employs TRBV6-5 and TRBJ2-7; TRBD1 matches at 8 bases. The CDR3 runs 14 residues. J lost 7 bases, V lost 0 bases, and 5 bases had no gene match. Per germline, CDR1 MNHEY and CDR2 SVGAGI. The CDR3 sequence: CASSYSGQVLEQYF. CDR3 DNA sequence: TGTGCCAGCAGTTACTCGGGACAGGTTCTGGAGCAGTACTTC.